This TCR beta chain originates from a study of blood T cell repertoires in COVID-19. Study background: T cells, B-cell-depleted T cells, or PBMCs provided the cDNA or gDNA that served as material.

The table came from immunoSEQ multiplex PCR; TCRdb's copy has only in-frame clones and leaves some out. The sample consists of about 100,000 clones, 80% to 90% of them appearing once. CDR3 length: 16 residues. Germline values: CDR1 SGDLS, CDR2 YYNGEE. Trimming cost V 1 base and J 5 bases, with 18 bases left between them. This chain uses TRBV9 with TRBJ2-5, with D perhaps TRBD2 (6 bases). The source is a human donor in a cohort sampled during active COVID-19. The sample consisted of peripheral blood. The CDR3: CASSVSGQGGRETQYF. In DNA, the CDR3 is TGTGCCAGCAGCGTATCGGGCCAGGGAGGTAGGGAGACCCAGTACTTC.